A single sample gave rise to the 23 T cell receptor beta chains below, sequenced in a study of blood T cell repertoires in COVID-19. Repertoires were generated with immunoSEQ multiplex PCR, while TCRdb's copy carries only in-frame clones and drops some. The profile shows 15,000 to 20,000 clones, about 90% of them singletons. Sequencing was performed on peripheral blood. The receptors stem from a human donor in a cohort sampled during active COVID-19.

In its sample, this clone was seen a few times. This chain connects TRBV9 to TRBJ2-2; TRBD2 aligns across 11 bases. The CDR3 has 17 amino acids. Germline CDR1 SGDLS, CDR2 YYNGEE. The ends lost 4 bases at V and 3 bases at J; junction bases unmatched: 8. The CDR3 spells CASSPQGLAGYTGELFF. For the CDR3, the DNA is TGTGCCAGCAGCCCCCAAGGACTAGCGGGTTACACCGGGGAGCTGTTTTTT.

CDR3 nucleotides: TGTGCCAGCAGTTCCCTTTCCCTCACCGGGGAGCTGTTTTTT. Its translation is CASSSLSLTGELFF. The chain links TRBV27 to TRBJ2-2, with D unclear. This CDR3 has 14 residues. Germline CDR1 and CDR2: MNHEY and SMNVEV (reference sequence). The V and J ends lost 4 bases and 4 bases respectively, with 10 bases between them.

The chain recombines TRBV7-9 with TRBJ2-2, with 9 bases fitting TRBD1. The ends lost 5 bases at V and 4 bases at J; junction bases unmatched: 8. CDR1 is SEHNR and CDR2 is FQNEAQ in the germline V gene (reference sequence). The CDR3 length is 16 residues. Written as DNA, the CDR3 is TGTGCCAGCAGCCCTCTCGGGGACAGGGCCACCGGGGAGCTGTTTTTT. Encoded protein: CASSPLGDRATGELFF.

The gene calls are TRBV19 and TRBJ2-7; D perhaps matches TRBD1 (8 bases). Germline-derived CDR1 and CDR2 are LNHDA and SQIVND (reference sequence). V gave up 5 bases and J gave up 7 bases, with 18 bases separating them. The length of the CDR3 is 14 residues. CDR3 bases: TGTGCCAGTAGTCCAAGGACAGGGAGGGATGAGCAGTACTTC. Its translation: CASSPRTGRDEQYF.

This chain connects TRBV27 to TRBJ2-1, with D perhaps matching TRBD2 (5 bases). The V gene lost 7 bases and the J gene lost 7 bases, with 20 bases spanning the gap. The germline CDR1 and CDR2 sequences are MNHEY and SMNVEV (reference sequence). The CDR3 consists of 15 residues. The CDR3 DNA sequence: TGTGCCAGCACCGCCGGAGGCCTACTGGGTAATGAGCAGTTCTTC. Encoded protein: CASTAGGLLGNEQFF.

In its sample, this clone was seen once. The chain links TRBV6-4 to TRBJ1-1; D not certain. The CDR3 has 11 amino acids. Germline values: CDR1 MRHNA, CDR2 SNTAGT. Written as DNA, the CDR3 is TGTCTTCAAATCCTAGACACTGAAGCTTTCTTT. Translated: CLQILDTEAFF.

This chain links TRBV19 with TRBJ2-4; D gene uncertain. V dropped 1 base and J dropped 1 base, with 14 bases sitting between them. The germline V gene encodes CDR1 LNHDA and CDR2 SQIVND (reference sequence). The CDR3 runs to 17 residues. CDR3 residues: CASSIAPAVRAKNIQYF. The DNA for the CDR3 is TGTGCCAGTAGTATAGCCCCGGCAGTGCGGGCCAAAAACATTCAGTACTTC.

The rearrangement links TRBV11-2 to TRBJ2-7; 9 positions agree with TRBD2. Germline V gene data show CDR1 as SGHAT and CDR2 as FQNNGV. CDR3 length: 16 amino acids. The V and J ends lost 3 bases and 4 bases, in that order; junction bases with no gene match: 10. The CDR3 region has the DNA TGTGCCAGCAGCTTTTTCGTAGCGGGAGTAAGGTACGAGCAGTACTTC. Amino acid sequence: CASSFFVAGVRYEQYF.

V is TRBV5-5 and J is TRBJ1-6; possibly TRBD1 for D (6 bases). CDR1 is SGHKS, CDR2 YYEKEE, per germline (reference sequence). The CDR3 extends over 15 amino acids. V lost 4 bases and J lost 3, with 11 bases in between. CDR3 nucleotide sequence: TGTGCCAGCAGCCGCGGACAGAACTATAATTCACCCCTCCACTTT. This translates into CASSRGQNYNSPLHF.

The chain employs TRBV6-5 and TRBJ2-3, with 9 bases fitting TRBD2. The CDR3 runs to 16 residues. The J segment lost 1 base and the V segment lost 0 bases, leaving 2 bases of the junction unmatched. The germline gives CDR1 MNHEY, CDR2 SVGAGI. The CDR3 spells CASSYSRLAGTDTQYF. DNA of the CDR3: TGTGCCAGCAGTTACTCCAGACTAGCGGGCACAGATACGCAGTATTTT.

This sequence joins TRBV19 and TRBJ1-2; 10 nucleotides line up with TRBD1. V trimming: 6 bases; J trimming: 8 bases; junction bases outside the gene matches: 12. The CDR3 covers 15 residues. CDR1 and CDR2 from the germline V gene are LNHDA and SQIVND (reference sequence). The CDR3 region has the DNA TGTGCCAGTAGCCACGCCGGGGACAGGGGTGAAGGCTACACCTTC. Translated, it gives CASSHAGDRGEGYTF.

The genes are TRBV3-1 (or the pseudogene TRBV3-2) and TRBJ2-3, with D possibly matching TRBD2 (6 bases). Germline V CDR1 and CDR2: LGHDT, YNNKEL (reference sequence). The V and J ends lost 0 bases and 3 bases respectively, with 16 bases between them. The CDR3 covers 17 residues. The CDR3 region has the DNA TGTGCCAGCAGCCAAGAGGGGAGCGGGCCCGCTACAGATACGCAGTATTTT. Protein sequence: CASSQEGSGPATDTQYF.

This sequence joins TRBV7-2 and TRBJ2-1; 9 bases align to TRBD2. Germline values: CDR1 SGHTA, CDR2 FQGNSA. The V and J ends lost 6 bases and 4 bases, in that order; junction bases with no gene match: 10. The CDR3 covers 16 residues. CDR3 sequence: CASRFGGAGGYNEQFF. The CDR3, as DNA: TGTGCCAGCAGGTTTGGGGGAGCGGGGGGTTACAATGAGCAGTTCTTC.

The V gene is TRBV6-6, the J gene TRBJ1-1, with D unclear. Between the trimmed V and J ends, which lost 2 bases and 1 base, there was a span of 11 bases. This CDR3 region has 15 residues. CDR1 is MNHNY, CDR2 SVGAGI, per germline (reference sequence). CDR3 in amino acids: CASSYPGRANTEAFF. DNA for the CDR3: TGTGCCAGCAGTTACCCGGGAAGAGCGAACACTGAAGCTTTCTTT.

This clone appeared a few times. The V and J genes are TRBV21-1 and TRBJ1-5. TRBV21-1 is termed a pseudogene. The CDR3 has 14 residues. CDR3 sequence (DNA): TGTGCCAGCAGCAAAGCCGGGAAGAATCAGCCCCAGCATTTT. It is translated as CASSKAGKNQPQHF.

The gene calls are TRBV2 and TRBJ2-1; the match to TRBD2 covers 7 bases. The V segment lost 8 bases and the J segment 4 bases; nucleotides outside the gene matches: 5. The CDR3 extends over 13 amino acids. Germline loops: CDR1 SNHLY, CDR2 FYNNEI. The DNA for the CDR3 is TGTGCCAGCGGGGGGGAGGGGTACAATGAGCAGTTCTTC. It specifies CASGGEGYNEQFF.

This clone was detected only once. The rearrangement links TRBV27 to TRBJ2-7; D is uncertain. V was cut by 3 bases and J by 3 bases, with 12 bases left in between. Per germline, CDR1 MNHEY and CDR2 SMNVEV (reference sequence). The CDR3 runs 14 residues. Here the CDR3 reads CASSLLNRIYEQYF. As DNA, the CDR3 is TGTGCCAGCAGTTTGCTAAACAGAATCTACGAGCAGTACTTC.

V is TRBV18 and J is TRBJ2-4, with 7 bases lining up with TRBD1. Unmatched junction bases numbered 7, after V lost 2 bases and J lost 6 bases. In germline, CDR1 is KGHSH, CDR2 LQKENI. CDR3 length: 15 amino acids. The CDR3 region has the DNA TGTGCCAGCTCACCAGAGACAGGGTACTCAAACATTCAGTACTTC. Translated: CASSPETGYSNIQYF.

The chain carries TRBV30 and TRBJ1-4, with TRBD1 matching 8 bases. The CDR3 contains 16 residues. Trimming cost V 2 bases and J 4 bases; bases outside gene matches: 9. CDR1 GTSNPN and CDR2 SVGIG come from the germline V gene (reference sequence). This CDR3 is CAWSRTGGPINEKLFF. CDR3 DNA sequence: TGTGCCTGGAGTAGAACAGGGGGTCCGATTAATGAAAAACTGTTTTTT.

The chain carries TRBV4-3 and TRBJ2-5; D might be TRBD2 (6 bases). Trimming shortened V by 2 bases and J by 4 bases, and 14 bases separated the two germline ends. The CDR3 runs to 15 residues. Germline CDR1 LGHNA, CDR2 YSLEER. CDR3 coding DNA: TGCGCCAGCAGCCAATATAGCGGTGGAGGAGAGACCCAGTACTTC. As protein: CASSQYSGGGETQYF.

The CDR3 here is CASSGWTSGGIMSTDTQYF. The DNA for the CDR3 is TGTGCCAGCAGCGGATGGACTAGCGGGGGGATTATGTCGACAGATACGCAGTATTTT. This chain joins TRBV11-3 and TRBJ2-3, with 14 bases aligning to TRBD2. The CDR3 runs to 19 residues. Trimming took 5 bases from V and 3 from J; bases not matched to a gene: 13. Per germline, CDR1 SGHNT and CDR2 YENEEA. The full variable domain, in which reference TRBV11-3 and TRBJ2-3 provide the parts outside the CDR3, is EAGVVQSPRYKIIEKKQPVAFWCNPISGHNTLYWYLQNLGQGPELLIRYENEEAVDDSQLPKDRFSAERLKGVDSTLKIQPAELGDSAVYLCASSGWTSGGIMSTDTQYFGPGTRLTVL.

The V call is TRBV4-3, the J call TRBJ2-3; D may be TRBD2 (6 bases). The CDR3 spans 14 residues. CDR1 and CDR2 (germline): LGHNA, YSLEER. The V end was cut by 4 bases, the J end by 4 bases, with 12 bases between. The CDR3 region is CASSPSGSSDTQYF. CDR3 in DNA: TGCGCCAGCAGCCCGAGCGGGTCGTCAGATACGCAGTATTTT.

This chain connects TRBV19 to TRBJ1-5, with 9 bases identical to TRBD1. The germline gives CDR1 LNHDA, CDR2 SQIVND (reference sequence). The CDR3 length is 17 residues. V was pared by 3 bases and J by 2 bases, with 8 bases of the junction left unmatched. CDR3 DNA: TGTGCCAGTAGTATTTCCGGGACAGGGATCCGCAATCAGCCCCAGCATTTT. It yields the protein CASSISGTGIRNQPQHF.